This entry lists 7 T cell receptor beta chains sequenced from one sample in a study of cytomegalovirus exposure and HLA in healthy donors (dated by TCRdb to between 2016 and 2019). Library preparation was by the immunoSEQ multiplex PCR assay. The multiplex PCR relied on a mix of 60 forward primers for TCR Vbeta segments and 13 reverse primers for TCR Jbeta segments. TCRdb limited this immuneACCESS table to in-frame rearrangements with V and J called. A share of clones is missing; checked studies link under half to unresolved V genes, and the rest is unexplained. The sample's table lists a count of approximately 150,000 clones. Around 0.96% of the sample is taken by the ten largest. Source material: PBMCs. The receptors originated from a male donor in good health and CMV-seronegative.

The CDR3 loop is CAWSAMYQETQYF. The CDR3 DNA reads as TGTGCCTGGAGTGCCATGTACCAAGAGACCCAGTACTTC. The chain combines TRBV30 with TRBJ2-5, with D hard to call. The CDR3 contains 13 residues. The V end lost 1 base, the J end lost 0 bases, and 6 bases lay between the germline ends. The germline gives CDR1 GTSNPN, CDR2 SVGIG (reference sequence).

The chain is built from TRBV2 and TRBJ1-1; D gene ambiguous. V dropped 7 bases and J dropped 2 bases, with 17 bases sitting between them. CDR1 and CDR2 (germline): SNHLY, FYNNEI. The CDR3 has 15 amino acids. The CDR3 is CASTEVFVINTEAFF. CDR3 DNA: TGTGCCAGCACAGAGGTCTTTGTCATTAACACTGAAGCTTTCTTT.

This chain uses TRBV4-1 with TRBJ1-5; no firm D call. The CDR3 spans 14 residues. The V gene's germline CDR1 is MGHRA and CDR2 YSYEKL. V dropped 0 bases and J dropped 3 bases, with 6 bases sitting between them. CDR3 loop: CASSQDSYNQPQHF. The DNA of the CDR3 is TGCGCCAGCAGCCAAGACAGTTACAATCAGCCCCAGCATTTT.

This chain joins TRBV30 and TRBJ2-1; 14 bases map to TRBD2. With 5 bases clipped from V and 8 bases from J, the junction kept 11 bases outside the gene matches. The CDR3 is made up of 16 amino acids. Germline CDR1 GTSNPN, CDR2 SVGIG (reference sequence). DNA for the CDR3: TGTGCCTGGGTCCGATCGGGACTAGCGGGAGTAGATGAGCAGTTCTTC. It translates to CAWVRSGLAGVDEQFF.

The gene calls are TRBV5-1 and TRBJ1-1, with TRBD1 as a possible D gene (6 bases). The V end was cut by 6 bases, the J end by 2 bases, with 11 bases between. The CDR3 consists of 13 residues. Germline V lookup: CDR1 SGHRS, CDR2 YFSETQ. This chain's CDR3 is CASTEGVNTEAFF. In DNA, the CDR3 is TGCGCCAGCACCGAGGGGGTCAACACTGAAGCTTTCTTT. Full variable domain (rest looked up from reference TRBV5-1 and TRBJ1-1): KAGVTQTPRYLIKTRGQQVTLSCSPISGHRSVSWYQQTPGQGLQFLFEYFSETQRNKGNFPGRFSGRQFSNSRSEMNVSTLELGDSALYLCASTEGVNTEAFFGQGTRLTVV.

J is TRBJ1-2 and V is TRBV9, with TRBD1 matching 7 bases. The germline V gene has CDR1 SGDLS and CDR2 YYNGEE. The CDR3 extends over 14 amino acids. The V segment lost 0 bases and the J segment 5 bases; nucleotides outside the gene matches: 4. As DNA, the CDR3 is TGTGCCAGCAGCGTAGATTACAGGGGTTATGGCTACACCTTC. This codes for CASSVDYRGYGYTF.

The chain employs TRBV14 and TRBJ1-1; no firm D call. Trimming stripped 5 bases from V and 0 bases from J, with 13 bases between. Germline V gives CDR1 SGHDN, CDR2 FVKESK. This CDR3 is 15 amino acids long. CDR3 sequence (DNA): TGTGCCAGCAGCAAAGCACGAACATTGAACACTGAAGCTTTCTTT. Its translation: CASSKARTLNTEAFF.